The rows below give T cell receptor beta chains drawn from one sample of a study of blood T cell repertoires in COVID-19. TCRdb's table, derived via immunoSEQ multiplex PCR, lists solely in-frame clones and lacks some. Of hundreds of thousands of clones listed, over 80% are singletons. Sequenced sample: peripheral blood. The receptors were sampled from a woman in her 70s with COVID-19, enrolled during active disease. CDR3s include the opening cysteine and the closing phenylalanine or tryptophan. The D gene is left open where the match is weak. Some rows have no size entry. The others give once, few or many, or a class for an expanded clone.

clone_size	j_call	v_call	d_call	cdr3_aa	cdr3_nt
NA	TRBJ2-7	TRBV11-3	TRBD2	CASTKREGYEQYF	TGTGCCAGCACAAAGCGGGAGGGCTACGAGCAGTACTTC
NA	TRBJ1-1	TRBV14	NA	CASSPSETANTEAFF	TGTGCCAGCAGCCCCTCCGAGACAGCCAACACTGAAGCTTTCTTT
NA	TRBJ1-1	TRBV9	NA	CASSLTVGYTEAFF	TGTGCCAGCAGCTTGACAGTTGGGTACACTGAAGCTTTCTTT
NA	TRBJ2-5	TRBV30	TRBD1	CAWRRTGQETQYF	TGTGCCTGGAGAAGGACAGGTCAAGAGACCCAGTACTTC
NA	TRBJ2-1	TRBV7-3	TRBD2	CASSWTSGVDNEQFF	TGTGCCAGCAGCTGGACTAGCGGGGTTGACAATGAGCAGTTCTTC
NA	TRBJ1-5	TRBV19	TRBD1	CASSTYGTGSDSNQPQHF	TGTGCCAGTAGTACCTACGGGACAGGGTCTGATAGCAATCAGCCCCAGCATTTT
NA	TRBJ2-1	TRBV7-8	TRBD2	CASRLIQGEGNEQFF	TGTGCCAGCAGGTTGATTCAAGGGGAGGGGAATGAGCAGTTCTTC
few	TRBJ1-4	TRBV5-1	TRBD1	CASSGTGTEKLFF	TGCGCCAGCAGCGGGACAGGGACTGAAAAACTGTTTTTT
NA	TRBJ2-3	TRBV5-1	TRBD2	CASSPRRLAGGSDTQYF	TGCGCCAGCAGCCCGAGAAGGCTAGCGGGAGGATCGGATACGCAGTATTTT
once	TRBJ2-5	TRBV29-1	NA	CSRRTSSSKTQYF	TGCAGCCGCAGAACGTCTTCGTCGAAGACCCAGTACTTC
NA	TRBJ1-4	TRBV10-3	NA	CAISEAGQHNEKLFF	TGTGCCATCAGTGAAGCGGGACAACATAATGAAAAACTGTTTTTT
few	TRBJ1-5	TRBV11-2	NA	CASSLEDTGRYSNQPQHF	TGTGCCAGCAGCTTAGAAGATACAGGCCGATATAGCAATCAGCCCCAGCATTTT
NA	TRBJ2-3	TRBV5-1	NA	CASSLGAGYGTDTQYF	TGCGCCAGCAGCTTGGGAGCGGGCTACGGCACAGATACGCAGTATTTT
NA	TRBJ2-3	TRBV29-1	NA	CSVGGDTDTQYF	TGCAGCGTTGGGGGAGACACAGATACGCAGTATTTT
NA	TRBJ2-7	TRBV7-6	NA	CASSFTYEQYF	TGTGCCAGCAGCTTTACCTACGAGCAGTACTTC
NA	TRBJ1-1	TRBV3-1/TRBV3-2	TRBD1	CASSQDQGGTEAFF	TGTGCCAGCAGCCAAGATCAGGGGGGCACTGAAGCTTTCTTT
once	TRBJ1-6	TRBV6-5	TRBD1	CASSYDRGNNSPLHF	TGTGCCAGCAGTTACGACAGGGGTAATAATTCACCCCTCCACTTT
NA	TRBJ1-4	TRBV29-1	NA	CSVQKGEKLFF	TGCAGCGTCCAAAAGGGGGAAAAACTGTTTTTT
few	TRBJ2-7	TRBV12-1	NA	CASTPPPGQGNYEQYF	TGTGCCAGCACTCCGCCCCCGGGACAGGGAAATTACGAGCAGTACTTC
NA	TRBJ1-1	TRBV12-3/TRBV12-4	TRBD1	CASSLEAGGEAFF	TGTGCCAGCAGTTTAGAGGCAGGGGGCGAAGCTTTCTTT
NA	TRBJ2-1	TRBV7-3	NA	CASSLNAPRGYNNEQFF	TGTGCCAGCAGCTTAAACGCCCCCCGCGGCTATAACAATGAGCAGTTCTTC
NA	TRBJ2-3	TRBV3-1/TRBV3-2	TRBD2	CASSRDYGTDTQYF	TGTGCCAGCAGCCGGGACTACGGCACAGATACGCAGTATTTT
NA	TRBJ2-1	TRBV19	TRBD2	CASSITVAGGRNEQFF	TGTGCCAGTAGTATAACGGTAGCGGGAGGACGAAATGAGCAGTTCTTC
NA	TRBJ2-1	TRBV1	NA	CTSSPPLYEQFF	TGCACCAGCAGCCCCCCTCTATATGAGCAGTTCTTC
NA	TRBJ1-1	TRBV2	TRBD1	CASSAGQGASEAFF	TGTGCCAGCAGTGCCGGACAGGGGGCATCCGAAGCTTTCTTT
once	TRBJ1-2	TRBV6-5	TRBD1	CASSSNQGAQGYTF	TGTGCCAGCAGCTCGAACCAGGGGGCGCAAGGCTACACCTTC
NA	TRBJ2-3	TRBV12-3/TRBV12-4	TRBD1	CASSSTGEDTQYF	TGTGCCAGCAGTTCGACAGGGGAAGATACGCAGTATTTT
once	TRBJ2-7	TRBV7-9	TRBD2	CASSLLAGATYEQYF	TGTGCCAGCAGCCTACTAGCGGGAGCGACCTACGAGCAGTACTTC
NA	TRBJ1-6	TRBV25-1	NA	CAPTGPSNSPLHF	TGCGCACCGACAGGCCCATCTAATTCACCCCTCCACTTT
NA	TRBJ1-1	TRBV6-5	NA	CASSPDLFRNTEAFF	TGTGCCAGCAGCCCCGATCTCTTTAGGAACACTGAAGCTTTCTTT
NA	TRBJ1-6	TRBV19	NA	CASSSNTAGSNNSPLHF	TGTGCCAGTTCTTCAAATACGGCGGGCAGTAATAATTCACCCCTCCACTTT
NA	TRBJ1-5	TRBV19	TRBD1	CASTRGGQGGNQPQHF	TGTGCCAGTACTCGTGGGGGACAGGGTGGCAATCAGCCCCAGCATTTT
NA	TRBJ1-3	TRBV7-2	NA	CASSLGRSSGNTIYF	TGTGCCAGCAGCTTAGGTAGGAGCTCTGGAAACACCATATATTTT
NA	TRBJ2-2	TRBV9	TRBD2	CASSGHRAGGPLYTGELFF	TGTGCCAGCAGCGGACATCGAGCGGGAGGGCCGTTATATACCGGGGAGCTGTTTTTT
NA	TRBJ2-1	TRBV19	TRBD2	CASSIDGASGPGEQFF	TGTGCCAGTAGTATAGATGGGGCTAGCGGGCCCGGAGAGCAGTTCTTC
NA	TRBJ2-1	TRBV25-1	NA	CASSGGGLSYNEQFF	TGTGCCAGCAGTGGGGGGGGGCTTTCCTACAATGAGCAGTTCTTC
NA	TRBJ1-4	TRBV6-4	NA	CASSESRNEKLFF	TGTGCCAGCAGTGAGTCCAGAAACGAAAAACTGTTTTTT
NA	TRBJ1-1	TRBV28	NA	CATVQFPEAFF	TGTGCCACCGTGCAGTTCCCTGAAGCTTTCTTT
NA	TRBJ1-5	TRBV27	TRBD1	CASREYGQGWNQPQHF	TGTGCCAGCAGGGAATATGGACAGGGCTGGAATCAGCCCCAGCATTTT
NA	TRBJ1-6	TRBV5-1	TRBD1	CASRFEGAANSPLHF	TGCGCCAGCAGGTTCGAGGGGGCCGCTAATTCACCCCTCCACTTT
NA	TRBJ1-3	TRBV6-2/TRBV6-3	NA	CASSYVGATGNTIYF	TGTGCCAGCAGTTATGTGGGGGCGACTGGAAACACCATATATTTT
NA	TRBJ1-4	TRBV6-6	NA	CASSYRGGLNNEKLFF	TGTGCCAGCAGTTACAGGGGGGGATTAAATAATGAAAAACTGTTTTTT
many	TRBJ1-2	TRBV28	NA	CASSLKPGRYGYTF	TGTGCCAGCAGTTTAAAGCCAGGGCGCTATGGCTACACCTTC
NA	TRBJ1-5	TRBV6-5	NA	CASGSGSGQPQHF	TGTGCCAGCGGTAGCGGGTCCGGTCAGCCCCAGCATTTT
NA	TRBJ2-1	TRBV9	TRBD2	CASSASSGVYNEQFF	TGTGCCAGCAGCGCCTCTAGCGGGGTCTACAATGAGCAGTTCTTC
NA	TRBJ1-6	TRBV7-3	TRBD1	CASSLGTGLSPLHF	TGTGCCAGCAGCTTAGGGACAGGTCTTTCACCCCTCCACTTT